This T cell receptor beta chain is from a study of cytomegalovirus exposure and HLA in healthy donors. Study-wide findings and caveats: Roughly even sequencing depth across donors was the assumption behind the presence/absence analyses.

Researchers ran the PCR with 60 Vbeta and 13 Jbeta primers. TCRdb's copy holds only in-frame clones and misses some; the assay was immunoSEQ multiplex PCR. The table has approximately 180,000 clones, under 80% seen once; the top ten hold around 13%. With respect to this clone: Its cognate antigen is unknown.

This CDR3 is 14 amino acids long. Trimming shortened V by 4 bases and J by 0 bases, and 6 bases separated the two germline ends. Per germline, CDR1 SGHTA and CDR2 FQGNSA. The sample was PBMCs. The receptor was derived from a woman between 50 and 59 years old in good health and CMV-seropositive. The chain recombines TRBV7-2 with TRBJ2-2, with D perhaps TRBD1 (5 bases). The CDR3 nucleotides are TGTGCCAGCAGCTCGACAGCGAACACCGGGGAGCTGTTTTTT. Residues: CASSSTANTGELFF.